The following is a TCR beta chain sequence with its context. Generated by immunoSEQ multiplex PCR, the TCRdb table keeps only in-frame clones and is missing some. This sample has 52,000 or so clones, with roughly 84% found just once. These data originate in a study of blood T cell repertoires in COVID-19. The V and J ends lost 2 bases and 2 bases, in that order; junction bases with no gene match: 5. In germline, CDR1 is LNHDA, CDR2 SQIVND (reference sequence). The CDR3 is made up of 16 amino acids. This chain joins TRBV19 and TRBJ2-1; 8 bases agree with TRBD2. This receptor was taken from a man in his sixties or seventies with active COVID-19. Sequencing was carried out using peripheral blood. The CDR3 DNA reads as TGTGCCAGTAGTATACCTAGCGGGTCCCCCTACAATGAGCAGTTCTTC. It yields the protein CASSIPSGSPYNEQFF. The full variable domain, rest sourced from reference TRBV19 and TRBJ2-1, is DGGITQSPKYLFRKEGQNVTLSCEQNLNHDAMYWYRQDPGQGLRLIYYSQIVNDFQKGDIAEGYSVSREKKESFPLTVTSAQKNPTAFYLCASSIPSGSPYNEQFFGPGTRLTVL.